A single sample gave rise to the 32 T cell receptor beta chains below, sequenced in a study of blood T cell repertoires in COVID-19. Using immunoSEQ multiplex PCR, the repertoire was profiled, and TCRdb retains in-frame clones only, with some absent. Among fewer than 45,000 clones listed, just under 80% were seen once. Material: peripheral blood. These receptor sequences come from a man in his 60s with acute or convalescent COVID-19.

The J gene is TRBJ1-4, the V gene TRBV4-2, with 8 bases aligning to TRBD1. This CDR3 has 17 amino acids. With 0 bases clipped from V and 8 bases from J, the junction kept 11 bases outside the gene matches. Germline V gene lookup returns CDR1 LGHNA and CDR2 YNFKEQ. As DNA, the CDR3 is TGTGCCAGCAGCCAAGATCCCAGGACAGGGAGGGAGGAAAAACTGTTTTTT. Translation gives CASSQDPRTGREEKLFF.

The genes are TRBV6-5 and TRBJ1-2; perhaps TRBD1 as D (5 bases). With 6 bases removed from V and 2 bases from J, the gap between germline ends came to 7 bases. There are 12 residues in the CDR3. CDR1 is MNHEY and CDR2 is SVGAGI in the germline V gene. The CDR3 region has the DNA TGTGCCAGCAGGGGACTAAACTATGGCTACACCTTC. Translation gives CASRGLNYGYTF.

The J gene is TRBJ2-5, the V gene TRBV5-1; perhaps TRBD2 as D (6 bases). Germline V gene lookup returns CDR1 SGHRS and CDR2 YFSETQ. Trimming left V 1 base short and J 0 bases short, with 10 bases between. This CDR3 region has 15 residues. The CDR3 protein is CASSLTGANQETQYF. CDR3 nucleotide sequence: TGCGCCAGCAGCTTGACGGGAGCGAACCAAGAGACCCAGTACTTC. Variable domain in full (rest from reference TRBV5-1 and TRBJ2-5): KAGVTQTPRYLIKTRGQQVTLSCSPISGHRSVSWYQQTPGQGLQFLFEYFSETQRNKGNFPGRFSGRQFSNSRSEMNVSTLELGDSALYLCASSLTGANQETQYFGPGTRLLVL.

This chain connects TRBV5-5 to TRBJ2-7, with 7 bases identical to TRBD1. Germline CDR1 SGHKS, CDR2 YYEKEE (reference sequence). Unmatched junction bases numbered 7, after V lost 5 bases and J lost 5 bases. The CDR3 consists of 13 residues. This chain's CDR3 is CASRRQGLDEQYF. Here the CDR3 DNA reads TGTGCCAGCAGAAGACAGGGCTTAGACGAGCAGTACTTC.

The table lists this clone with many counts. The chain has TRBV5-4 and TRBJ2-5; 9 bases fit TRBD1. The CDR3 contains 15 residues. V lost 4 bases to trimming and J lost 5 bases; unmatched junction nucleotides: 9. Germline V gene sequence: CDR1 SGHNT, CDR2 YYREEE (reference sequence). CDR3 DNA sequence: TGTGCCAGCAGCCGCCGGGACAGGGTCGTTGAGACCCAGTACTTC. Residues: CASSRRDRVVETQYF. The full variable domain, its missing parts supplied by reference TRBV5-4 and TRBJ2-5, is ETGVTQSPTHLIKTRGQQVTLRCSSQSGHNTVSWYQQALGQGPQFIFQYYREEENGRGNFPPRFSGLQFPNYSSELNVNALELDDSALYLCASSRRDRVVETQYFGPGTRLLVL.

The chain couples TRBV5-1 to TRBJ2-5; 12 bases fit TRBD2. Trimming took 2 bases from V and 2 from J; bases not matched to a gene: 7. CDR1 is SGHRS and CDR2 is YFSETQ in the germline V gene. This CDR3 is built from 17 residues. CDR3 sequence (DNA): TGCGCCAGCAGCTTCAGGGGACTAGCGGGTCTTCAAGAGACCCAGTACTTC. Its protein is CASSFRGLAGLQETQYF.

V and J are TRBV27 and TRBJ2-1; D is perhaps TRBD1 (6 bases). Germline V gene lookup returns CDR1 MNHEY and CDR2 SMNVEV (reference sequence). The CDR3 has 17 amino acids. V shed 5 bases and J shed 0 bases, with 17 bases lying between them. CDR3 coding DNA: TGTGCCAGCAGTCTACTTCCGGGACATGGCTCCTACAATGAGCAGTTCTTC. It specifies CASSLLPGHGSYNEQFF.

The gene calls are TRBV6-5 and TRBJ2-7; 11 bases align to TRBD2. Germline V gene data show CDR1 as MNHEY and CDR2 as SVGAGI. The CDR3 runs 15 residues. The V segment lost 3 bases and the J segment 4 bases; nucleotides outside the gene matches: 5. CDR3 sequence: CASSYRLAGNYEQYF. The DNA for the CDR3 is TGTGCCAGCAGTTATAGACTAGCGGGAAATTACGAGCAGTACTTC.

V usage is TRBV12-3 or TRBV12-4 and J usage is TRBJ2-7; D not certain. Trimming removed 5 bases at V and 3 bases at J, with 11 bases between. This CDR3 comprises 13 residues. The CDR3 here is CASSRQPSYEQYF. In DNA form, the CDR3 reads TGTGCCAGCAGTCGCCAGCCTAGCTACGAGCAGTACTTC.

The V and J genes are TRBV12-3 or TRBV12-4 and TRBJ2-3; D is possibly TRBD2 (5 bases). The V end lost 3 bases, the J end lost 5 bases, and 6 bases lay between the germline ends. There are 12 residues in the CDR3. CDR3 region: CASSFEGDTQYF. As DNA, the CDR3 is TGTGCCAGCAGTTTCGAGGGAGATACGCAGTATTTT.

V and J are TRBV5-4 and TRBJ1-2; 9 bases fit TRBD1. This CDR3 spans 14 amino acids. Germline assignment: CDR1 SGHNT and CDR2 YYREEE (reference sequence). J lost 2 bases, V lost 3 bases, and 2 bases had no gene match. The CDR3 sequence is CASSWDRVNYGYTF. The CDR3 DNA sequence: TGTGCCAGCAGCTGGGACAGGGTAAACTATGGCTACACCTTC. The whole variable domain, remainder taken from reference TRBV5-4 and TRBJ1-2, is ETGVTQSPTHLIKTRGQQVTLRCSSQSGHNTVSWYQQALGQGPQFIFQYYREEENGRGNFPPRFSGLQFPNYSSELNVNALELDDSALYLCASSWDRVNYGYTFGSGTRLTVV.

V and J are TRBV3-1 (or the pseudogene TRBV3-2) and TRBJ2-5; D is possibly TRBD1 (7 bases). V was pared by 0 bases and J by 1 base, with 12 bases between. Germline CDR1 and CDR2: LGHDT and YNNKEL (reference sequence). The CDR3 has 16 amino acids. CDR3 protein: CASSQDLRGVQETQYF. In nucleotides, the CDR3 is TGTGCCAGCAGCCAAGACCTCAGGGGGGTCCAAGAGACCCAGTACTTC.

V usage is TRBV7-9 and J usage is TRBJ2-7; 8 bases are shared with TRBD1. Germline CDR1 is SEHNR and CDR2 is FQNEAQ (reference sequence). The CDR3 contains 14 residues. V trimming: 4 bases; J trimming: 3 bases; junction bases outside the gene matches: 5. CDR3 nucleotides: TGTGCCAGCAGCTCGCTACAGGGGGACTACGAGCAGTACTTC. This translates into CASSSLQGDYEQYF. The full variable domain, in which reference TRBV7-9 and TRBJ2-7 provide the parts outside the CDR3, is DTGVSQNPRHKITKRGQNVTFRCDPISEHNRLYWYRQTLGQGPEFLTYFQNEAQLEKSRLLSDRFSAERPKGSFSTLEIQRTEQGDSAMYLCASSSLQGDYEQYFGPGTRLTVT.

This rearrangement joins TRBV18 to TRBJ2-1, with 14 nucleotides matching TRBD2. The CDR3 runs to 17 residues. The V gene's germline CDR1 is KGHSH and CDR2 LQKENI. V lost 3 bases and J lost 7; bases outside the gene matches: 8. This CDR3 reads CASSPRTSGGFGNEQFF. CDR3 DNA: TGTGCCAGCTCACCCCGGACTAGCGGGGGGTTTGGGAATGAGCAGTTCTTC.

This clone was seen once. The V gene is TRBV7-2, the J gene TRBJ2-7, with D perhaps matching TRBD1 (6 bases). The V and J ends lost 4 bases and 2 bases respectively, with 12 bases between them. The CDR3 spans 14 residues. Germline assignment: CDR1 SGHTA and CDR2 FQGNSA. The CDR3 region is CASSSTGPTYEQYF. The CDR3 DNA is TGTGCCAGCAGCTCCACAGGGCCAACCTACGAGCAGTACTTC.

V gene TRBV2 combines with J gene TRBJ2-3; 9 positions match TRBD2. Germline V lookup: CDR1 SNHLY, CDR2 FYNNEI. V was pared by 4 bases and J by 2 bases, with 7 bases of the junction left unmatched. This CDR3 is built from 16 residues. The CDR3 nucleotides are TGTGCCAGCAGTGTTCGACTAGCGGAGACCACAGATACGCAGTATTTT. Its translation is CASSVRLAETTDTQYF. The full variable domain, with the rest looked up from reference TRBV2 and TRBJ2-3, is EPEVTQTPSHQVTQMGQEVILRCVPISNHLYFYWYRQILGQKVEFLVSFYNNEISEKSEIFDDQFSVERPDGSNFTLKIRSTKLEDSAMYFCASSVRLAETTDTQYFGPGTRLTVL.

This clone has only a few counts. The chain recombines TRBV28 with TRBJ1-2; D uncertain. V lost 6 bases to trimming and J lost 6 bases, with 20 bases between them. The CDR3 extends over 15 amino acids. Germline-derived CDR1 and CDR2 are MDHEN and SYDVKM. The CDR3 sequence: CASSPNGLHLNGYTF. As DNA, the CDR3 is TGTGCCAGCAGCCCTAATGGACTACATCTTAATGGCTACACCTTC.

This chain joins TRBV3-1 (or the pseudogene TRBV3-2) and TRBJ2-2; D remains unclear. V lost 4 bases and J lost 6, with 15 bases in between. This CDR3 has 15 residues. CDR1 is LGHDT, CDR2 YNNKEL, per germline (reference sequence). CDR3 region: CASSPFTGAAGELFF. In DNA form, the CDR3 reads TGTGCCAGCAGCCCGTTCACCGGAGCCGCCGGGGAGCTGTTTTTT.

This clone has ten or more counts. In DNA, the CDR3 is TGTGCCAGCAGCCAAGAAGGGACTACTAGCACAGATACGCAGTATTTT. It codes for CASSQEGTTSTDTQYF. This sequence joins TRBV4-2 and TRBJ2-3, with TRBD2 matching over 7 bases. Germline CDR1 LGHNA, CDR2 YNFKEQ. With 0 bases clipped from V and 0 bases from J, the junction kept 3 bases outside the gene matches. The CDR3 is 16 amino acids.

V is TRBV7-6 and J is TRBJ1-2, with D possibly being TRBD1 (6 bases). The V and J ends lost 2 bases and 6 bases respectively, with 13 bases between them. The CDR3 runs to 14 residues. The germline V gene has CDR1 SGHVS and CDR2 FNYEAQ. CDR3 residues: CASSLYQGQDGYTF. As DNA, the CDR3 is TGTGCCAGCAGCTTATATCAGGGGCAAGATGGCTACACCTTC.

This chain connects TRBV5-4 to TRBJ2-7; TRBD1 matches at 8 bases. Trimming removed 4 bases from V and 1 base from J; junction bases left unmatched: 4. This CDR3 spans 14 amino acids. Germline assignment: CDR1 SGHNT and CDR2 YYREEE (reference sequence). CDR3 in DNA: TGTGCCAGCAGCACCAGGACAGGGTCCTACGAGCAGTACTTC. Its protein product is CASSTRTGSYEQYF.

The rearrangement uses TRBV5-6 and TRBJ2-6; D gene unclear. V was shortened by 4 bases and J by 0 bases, with 14 bases between the two germline ends. Germline values: CDR1 SGHDT, CDR2 YYEEEE. The CDR3 has 17 residues. The CDR3 bases are TGTGCCAGCAGCAAAAGGCTTCGGAGCTCTGGGGCCAACGTCCTGACTTTC. It encodes CASSKRLRSSGANVLTF.

The gene calls are TRBV5-6 and TRBJ2-2, with TRBD2 matching over 11 bases. The junction had 4 bases not matched to a gene; V was cut back by 6 bases and J by 3 bases. The CDR3 has 15 residues. Looked up from germline, CDR1 is SGHDT and CDR2 is YYEEEE. The CDR3 nucleotides are TGTGCCAGCACGAAGGGACTAGCGGACACCGGGGAGCTGTTTTTT. Protein: CASTKGLADTGELFF. The full variable domain, with the rest looked up from reference TRBV5-6 and TRBJ2-2, is DAGVTQSPTHLIKTRGQQVTLRCSPKSGHDTVSWYQQALGQGPQFIFQYYEEEERQRGNFPDRFSGHQFPNYSSELNVNALLLGDSALYLCASTKGLADTGELFFGEGSRLTVL.

The chain has TRBV7-9 and TRBJ2-3, with 10 bases identical to TRBD2. The CDR3 totals 16 residues. The germline CDR1 and CDR2 sequences are SEHNR and FQNEAQ (reference sequence). Losses at the gene ends were 2 bases for V and 1 base for J; bases not matched to a gene: 3. As DNA, the CDR3 is TGTGCCAGCAGCTTAACTAGCGGGATAGGCACAGATACGCAGTATTTT. Its protein is CASSLTSGIGTDTQYF.

In DNA form, the CDR3 reads TGTGCCAGCAGTCGGGACACAGATACGCAGTATTTT. It translates to CASSRDTDTQYF. The gene calls are TRBV2 and TRBJ2-3, with D maybe TRBD2 (5 bases). V was shortened by 5 bases and J by 2 bases, with 5 bases between the two germline ends. Germline assignment: CDR1 SNHLY and CDR2 FYNNEI. There are 12 residues in the CDR3.

The chain joins TRBV20-1 to TRBJ2-1; D is possibly TRBD2 (6 bases). The CDR3 is 14 residues long. V gave up 3 bases and J gave up 6 bases, with 15 bases separating them. Germline CDR1 reads DFQATT; CDR2 reads SNEGSKA (reference sequence). The CDR3 reads CSASPPGTVNEQFF. In nucleotides, the CDR3 is TGCAGTGCTAGTCCCCCCGGGACTGTCAATGAGCAGTTCTTC.

A word on this clone: Mismatch with germline at one junction end may stem from a read error. The chain is built from TRBV5-1 and TRBJ2-7; TRBD2 matches at 15 bases. Germline V lookup: CDR1 SGHRS, CDR2 YFSETQ. This CDR3 has 17 residues. As DNA, the CDR3 is TGCACCAGCAGCTTGGGACTAGCGGGAGGTCTGCTGTACGAGCAGTACTTC. As protein: CTSSLGLAGGLLYEQYF.

The gene calls are TRBV25-1 and TRBJ2-5, with 14 bases matching TRBD2. The CDR3 runs 16 residues. J lost 2 bases, V lost 6 bases, and 5 bases had no gene match. The germline gives CDR1 MGHDK, CDR2 SYGVNS. CDR3 protein: CASRRLAGGQQETQYF. CDR3 sequence (DNA): TGTGCCAGCAGGAGACTAGCGGGAGGGCAACAAGAGACCCAGTACTTC.

CDR3: CASNDRGRSGTEAFF. CDR3 bases: TGTGCCAGCAACGACAGGGGGCGCTCGGGCACTGAAGCTTTCTTT. The rearrangement joins TRBV5-5 to TRBJ1-1, with 10 bases that match TRBD1. Germline V lookup: CDR1 SGHKS, CDR2 YYEKEE (reference sequence). The CDR3 spans 15 residues. The V segment lost 6 bases and the J segment 4 bases; nucleotides outside the gene matches: 9.

This rearrangement joins TRBV6-5 to TRBJ2-3, with no clear D. The V and J ends lost 6 bases and 3 bases respectively, with 7 bases between them. The CDR3 covers 12 residues. In germline, CDR1 is MNHEY, CDR2 SVGAGI. CDR3 DNA sequence: TGTGCCAGCAGGCAGAAAACAGATACGCAGTATTTT. This codes for CASRQKTDTQYF.

This clone was observed a handful of times. V is TRBV7-2 and J is TRBJ2-6, with a weak D call TRBD1 (6 bases). The germline V gene has CDR1 SGHTA and CDR2 FQGNSA. The ends were cut back, 5 bases at V and 8 bases at J, with 13 bases in the middle. This CDR3 comprises 14 residues. CDR3 in DNA: TGTGCCAGCAGCCCCTTGAGGGGGACCAACGTCCTGACTTTC. This gives the protein CASSPLRGTNVLTF.

This sequence joins TRBV4-1 and TRBJ2-1; 10 nucleotides line up with TRBD2. The V and J ends lost 3 bases and 7 bases, in that order; junction bases with no gene match: 0. Germline lookup yields CDR1 MGHRA and CDR2 YSYEKL. The CDR3 has 13 amino acids. CDR3 DNA sequence: TGCGCCAGCAGCCAGACTAGCGGGAATGAGCAGTTCTTC. Residues: CASSQTSGNEQFF.